The TCR beta chain under discussion was sequenced for a study of T cells after yellow fever vaccination. Overall study: The SMART-Seq v4 Ultra Low Input method served to prepare the low-cell-number fractions.

V was clipped by 2 bases and J by 0 bases, with 9 bases between them. CDR3 length: 14 amino acids. Per germline, CDR1 DFQATT and CDR2 SNEGSKA (reference sequence). Notes on this clonotype: Its matching antigen is unknown.

The authors made TCR cDNA by 5'RACE template switching, adding a universal primer site and UMIs. TCRdb re-analysed the 5' RACE reads in MiXCR, keeping a single row per CDR3 protein. The repertoire holds some 400,000 distinct CDR3 sequences, 18% seen once, with roughly a sixth in the top ten. Overall study results and limits: Reappearance after the booster was seen for most primary-vaccination clones, at 95% to 97% CD4 and 80% to 90% CD8. The study noted that FACS-sorted repertoires could contain abundant clonotypes contaminating from the bulk population.

The TCR sequence derives from a man aged 18 to 29 who received the YFV17D yellow fever vaccine. The genes are TRBV20-1 and TRBJ2-3; D uncertain. The material was PBMCs, obtained before the yellow fever booster vaccination. The CDR3 bases are TGCAGTGCTAGATCCGACACTAGCACAGATACGCAGTATTTT. Residues: CSARSDTSTDTQYF.